This T cell receptor beta chain was identified during a study of blood T cell repertoires in COVID-19. Turning to the study itself: Italy, Spain and the United States were the sources of the convalescent and acute COVID-19 samples. T cells, B-cell-depleted T cells, or PBMCs supplied cDNA or gDNA.

The germline V gene encodes CDR1 SGHNT and CDR2 YYREEE (reference sequence). V shed 3 bases and J 8 bases; nucleotides not matched to a gene: 7. CDR3 length: 15 residues. Cohort 3 donors counted as recovered after two negative PCRs, clearance, or resolved symptoms. In the authors' workflow: Amplification with reference gene primers provided the estimates of nucleated cell counts. Libraries were prepared by immunoSEQ multiplex PCR; TCRdb keeps only in-frame clonotypes and omits some of them. V, J and clone size derive from that table, while D and trimming were established from the DNA sequence. The data contain under 300,000 clones, around nine tenths of them seen just once; the ten biggest clones take up 1.9%.

The sequence was obtained from a woman aged 18-29 years who had recovered from COVID-19. The source material was PBMCs or T cells enriched from blood (not recorded which). The V and J genes are TRBV5-4 and TRBJ1-6; 8 positions match TRBD1. The CDR3 protein is CASSSRQGKDSPLHF. In DNA, the CDR3 is TGTGCCAGCAGCTCAAGACAGGGGAAGGATTCACCCCTCCACTTT. Drawing the rest from reference TRBV5-4 and TRBJ1-6, the complete variable domain is ETGVTQSPTHLIKTRGQQVTLRCSSQSGHNTVSWYQQALGQGPQFIFQYYREEENGRGNFPPRFSGLQFPNYSSELNVNALELDDSALYLCASSSRQGKDSPLHFGNGTRLTVT.